The rows below give T cell receptor beta chains drawn from one sample of a study of blood T cell repertoires in COVID-19. The method was immunoSEQ multiplex PCR; TCRdb's version includes in-frame clones alone and lacks a portion of them. The sample includes about 210,000 clones, about 89% of them seen just once. The sequenced sample was PBMCs or T cells enriched from blood (not recorded which). The receptors come from a woman aged 18-30 years who had recovered from COVID-19. The CDR3 runs from the conserved cysteine through the conserved F or W. D genes are given only for firm matches. Rows may omit the clone size; those that give it use once, few, many or a size class.

J gene: TRBJ1-5
D gene: -
V gene: TRBV19
clone size: -
CDR3 protein: CASTEGQGYQPQHF
CDR3 DNA: TGTGCCAGTACTGAAGGTCAGGGCTATCAGCCCCAGCATTTT

J gene: TRBJ2-6
D gene: TRBD1
V gene: TRBV28
clone size: once
CDR3 protein: CASSLWAGGSGANVLTF
CDR3 DNA: TGTGCCAGCAGTTTATGGGCAGGGGGCTCTGGGGCCAACGTCCTGACTTTC

J gene: TRBJ2-5
D gene: TRBD2
V gene: TRBV27
clone size: -
CDR3 protein: CASSLGSSGGARETQYF
CDR3 DNA: TGTGCCAGCAGTTTAGGTTCTAGCGGGGGGGCCAGGGAGACCCAGTACTTC

J gene: TRBJ1-3
D gene: TRBD1
V gene: TRBV7-9
clone size: -
CDR3 protein: CASSSQGGGNTIYF
CDR3 DNA: TGTGCCAGCAGCTCACAGGGGGGTGGAAACACCATATATTTT

J gene: TRBJ2-3
D gene: TRBD2
V gene: TRBV3-1/TRBV3-2
clone size: -
CDR3 protein: CASSPLAGGPGDTQYF
CDR3 DNA: TGTGCCAGCAGCCCCCTCGCGGGGGGGCCAGGAGATACGCAGTATTTT

J gene: TRBJ2-5
D gene: -
V gene: TRBV2
clone size: -
CDR3 protein: CASSNPGGRETQYF
CDR3 DNA: TGTGCCAGCAGCAACCCCGGAGGGAGGGAGACCCAGTACTTC

J gene: TRBJ1-3
D gene: -
V gene: TRBV5-1
clone size: -
CDR3 protein: CASSRSTDSSSGNTIYF
CDR3 DNA: TGCGCCAGCAGCAGGAGTACCGACTCCAGCTCTGGAAACACCATATATTTT

J gene: TRBJ1-5
D gene: TRBD1
V gene: TRBV2
clone size: -
CDR3 protein: CASSEGIIGTGTSDSNQPQHF
CDR3 DNA: TGTGCCAGCAGTGAAGGGATAATTGGGACAGGGACGTCAGATAGCAATCAGCCCCAGCATTTT

J gene: TRBJ1-1
D gene: -
V gene: TRBV3-1/TRBV3-2
clone size: -
CDR3 protein: CASSRAGFEAFF
CDR3 DNA: TGTGCCAGCAGCCGCGCAGGATTTGAAGCTTTCTTT

J gene: TRBJ2-1
D gene: TRBD2
V gene: TRBV2
clone size: -
CDR3 protein: CASSSNLLAGGPPVDEQFF
CDR3 DNA: TGTGCCAGCAGCTCTAACCTCCTAGCGGGGGGACCACCAGTCGATGAGCAGTTCTTC

J gene: TRBJ1-1
D gene: -
V gene: TRBV6-5
clone size: -
CDR3 protein: CASGVTEAFF
CDR3 DNA: TGTGCCAGCGGAGTCACTGAAGCTTTCTTT

J gene: TRBJ1-1
D gene: -
V gene: TRBV5-1
clone size: -
CDR3 protein: CASSLTGGELSNTEAFF
CDR3 DNA: TGCGCCAGCAGCTTGACTGGGGGCGAGCTTTCGAACACTGAAGCTTTCTTT

J gene: TRBJ1-6
D gene: -
V gene: TRBV28
clone size: -
CDR3 protein: CASSPQNSPLHF
CDR3 DNA: TGTGCCAGCAGTCCCCAAAATTCACCCCTCCACTTT

J gene: TRBJ2-7
D gene: -
V gene: TRBV7-6
clone size: -
CDR3 protein: CASSLAGSSYEQYF
CDR3 DNA: TGTGCCAGCAGCTTAGCTGGGAGCTCCTACGAGCAGTACTTC

J gene: TRBJ1-6
D gene: TRBD1
V gene: TRBV15
clone size: -
CDR3 protein: CATSRGGQGYSPLHF
CDR3 DNA: TGTGCCACCAGCAGAGGTGGACAGGGCTATTCACCCCTCCACTTT

J gene: TRBJ1-1
D gene: -
V gene: TRBV30
clone size: -
CDR3 protein: CAWSLGDTEAFF
CDR3 DNA: TGTGCCTGGAGTCTAGGGGACACTGAAGCTTTCTTT

J gene: TRBJ2-3
D gene: -
V gene: TRBV18
clone size: -
CDR3 protein: CASSPLAADTQYF
CDR3 DNA: TGTGCCAGCTCACCACTGGCGGCGGATACGCAGTATTTT

J gene: TRBJ1-2
D gene: -
V gene: TRBV5-1
clone size: -
CDR3 protein: CASSLTQGSHGYTF
CDR3 DNA: TGCGCCAGCAGCTTGACCCAGGGAAGCCATGGCTACACCTTC

J gene: TRBJ2-6
D gene: TRBD2
V gene: TRBV13
clone size: -
CDR3 protein: CASSEPGTSVSSGANVLTF
CDR3 DNA: TGTGCCAGCAGTGAGCCCGGGACTAGCGTTTCCTCTGGGGCCAACGTCCTGACTTTC

J gene: TRBJ1-2
D gene: -
V gene: TRBV3-1/TRBV3-2
clone size: -
CDR3 protein: CASSLGRAEGYTF
CDR3 DNA: TGTGCCAGCAGCCTCGGGAGGGCGGAGGGCTACACCTTC

J gene: TRBJ2-6
D gene: -
V gene: TRBV21-1
clone size: -
CDR3 protein: CASSKAGDRGSGANVLTF
CDR3 DNA: TGTGCCAGCAGCAAAGCCGGGGACAGGGGCTCTGGGGCCAACGTCCTGACTTTC

J gene: TRBJ1-2
D gene: TRBD1
V gene: TRBV9
clone size: -
CDR3 protein: CASSAGQGFTGYTF
CDR3 DNA: TGTGCCAGCAGCGCGGGACAGGGGTTTACCGGCTACACCTTC

J gene: TRBJ1-5
D gene: -
V gene: TRBV19
clone size: -
CDR3 protein: CASTGASGSNQPQHF
CDR3 DNA: TGTGCCAGTACCGGAGCTTCGGGGAGCAATCAGCCCCAGCATTTT

J gene: TRBJ2-2
D gene: TRBD2
V gene: TRBV24-1
clone size: -
CDR3 protein: CATSDLDLAGGSLRTGELFF
CDR3 DNA: TGTGCCACCAGTGATTTGGATCTGGCGGGGGGTTCGTTACGTACCGGGGAGCTGTTTTTT

J gene: TRBJ2-3
D gene: TRBD2
V gene: TRBV7-3
clone size: -
CDR3 protein: CASSLGLAETDTQYF
CDR3 DNA: TGTGCCAGCAGCTTGGGACTAGCTGAGACAGATACGCAGTATTTT

J gene: TRBJ2-7
D gene: -
V gene: TRBV5-1
clone size: many
CDR3 protein: CASSLEATSYEQYF
CDR3 DNA: TGCGCCAGCAGCTTGGAAGCCACTTCCTACGAGCAGTACTTC

J gene: TRBJ1-4
D gene: -
V gene: TRBV30
clone size: few
CDR3 protein: CAWNRGTNEKLFF
CDR3 DNA: TGTGCCTGGAATCGAGGAACTAATGAAAAACTGTTTTTT

J gene: TRBJ1-4
D gene: -
V gene: TRBV30
clone size: -
CDR3 protein: CAWSVWAGKEEKLFF
CDR3 DNA: TGTGCCTGGAGTGTATGGGCAGGGAAGGAAGAAAAACTGTTTTTT

J gene: TRBJ1-4
D gene: -
V gene: TRBV4-1
clone size: -
CDR3 protein: CASSQTGRDNEKLFF
CDR3 DNA: TGCGCCAGCAGCCAAACCGGCAGGGATAATGAAAAACTGTTTTTT

J gene: TRBJ1-2
D gene: TRBD1
V gene: TRBV19
clone size: -
CDR3 protein: CASSIDGTANYGYTF
CDR3 DNA: TGTGCCAGTAGTATAGACGGGACAGCTAACTATGGCTACACCTTC

J gene: TRBJ1-1
D gene: -
V gene: TRBV13
clone size: -
CDR3 protein: CASSFRGGTEAFF
CDR3 DNA: TGTGCCAGCAGCTTCCGAGGGGGCACTGAAGCTTTCTTT

J gene: TRBJ2-7
D gene: -
V gene: TRBV10-3
clone size: -
CDR3 protein: CAISSDSTRYEQYF
CDR3 DNA: TGTGCCATCAGTTCTGACAGCACCCGCTACGAGCAGTACTTC

J gene: TRBJ2-7
D gene: TRBD2
V gene: TRBV19
clone size: -
CDR3 protein: CASSRTSGGTVYEQYF
CDR3 DNA: TGTGCCAGTAGTAGGACTAGCGGGGGGACGGTCTACGAGCAGTACTTC

J gene: TRBJ1-3
D gene: -
V gene: TRBV18
clone size: -
CDR3 protein: CASSPGTSSFSSGNTIYF
CDR3 DNA: TGTGCCAGCTCCCCAGGGACTTCATCATTCAGCTCTGGAAACACCATATATTTT

J gene: TRBJ1-4
D gene: -
V gene: TRBV2
clone size: -
CDR3 protein: CASSDTSATNEKLFF
CDR3 DNA: TGTGCCAGCAGTGACACCAGTGCAACTAATGAAAAACTGTTTTTT

J gene: TRBJ1-2
D gene: TRBD1
V gene: TRBV27
clone size: -
CDR3 protein: CASSWTGGNYGYTF
CDR3 DNA: TGTGCCAGCAGTTGGACAGGGGGAAACTATGGCTACACCTTC

J gene: TRBJ1-2
D gene: -
V gene: TRBV29-1
clone size: -
CDR3 protein: CSVDGLGGYTF
CDR3 DNA: TGCAGCGTTGATGGACTGGGTGGCTACACCTTC

J gene: TRBJ2-5
D gene: TRBD2
V gene: TRBV4-1
clone size: -
CDR3 protein: CASSPQRGDQETQYF
CDR3 DNA: TGCGCCAGCAGCCCCCAGCGGGGGGACCAAGAGACCCAGTACTTC

J gene: TRBJ1-1
D gene: -
V gene: TRBV5-5
clone size: -
CDR3 protein: CASSLRLQGTTMNTEAFF
CDR3 DNA: TGTGCCAGCAGCTTAAGGTTGCAGGGGACCACCATGAACACTGAAGCTTTCTTT

J gene: TRBJ1-1
D gene: -
V gene: TRBV6-5
clone size: -
CDR3 protein: CASSYPEAGEAFF
CDR3 DNA: TGTGCCAGCAGTTACCCAGAAGCGGGCGAAGCTTTCTTT